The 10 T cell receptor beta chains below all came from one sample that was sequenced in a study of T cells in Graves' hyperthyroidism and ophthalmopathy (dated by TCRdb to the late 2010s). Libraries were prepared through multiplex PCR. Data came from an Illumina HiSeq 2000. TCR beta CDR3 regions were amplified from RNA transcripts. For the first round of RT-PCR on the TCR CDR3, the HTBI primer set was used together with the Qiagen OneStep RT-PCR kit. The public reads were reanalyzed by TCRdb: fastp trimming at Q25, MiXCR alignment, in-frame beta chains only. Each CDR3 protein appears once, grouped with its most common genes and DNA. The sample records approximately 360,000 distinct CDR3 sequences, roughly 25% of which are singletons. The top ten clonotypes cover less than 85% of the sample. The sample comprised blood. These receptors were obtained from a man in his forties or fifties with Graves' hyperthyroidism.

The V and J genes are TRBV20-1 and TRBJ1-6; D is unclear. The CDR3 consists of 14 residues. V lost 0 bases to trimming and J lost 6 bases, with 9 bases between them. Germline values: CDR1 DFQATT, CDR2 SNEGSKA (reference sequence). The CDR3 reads CSARDTGPNSPLHF. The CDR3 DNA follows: TGCAGTGCTAGAGATACCGGTCCTAATTCACCCCTCCACTTT.

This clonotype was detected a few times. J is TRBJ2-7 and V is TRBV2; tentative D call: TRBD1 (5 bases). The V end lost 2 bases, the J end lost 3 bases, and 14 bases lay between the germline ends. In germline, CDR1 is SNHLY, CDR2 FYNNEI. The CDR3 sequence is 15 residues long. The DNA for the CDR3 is TGTGCCAGCAGTGAATCAGGGTTGGTCGGCTACGAGCAGTACTTC. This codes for CASSESGLVGYEQYF. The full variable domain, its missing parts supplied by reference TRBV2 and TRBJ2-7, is EPEVTQTPSHQVTQMGQEVILRCVPISNHLYFYWYRQILGQKVEFLVSFYNNEISEKSEIFDDQFSVERPDGSNFTLKIRSTKLEDSAMYFCASSESGLVGYEQYFGPGTRLTVT.

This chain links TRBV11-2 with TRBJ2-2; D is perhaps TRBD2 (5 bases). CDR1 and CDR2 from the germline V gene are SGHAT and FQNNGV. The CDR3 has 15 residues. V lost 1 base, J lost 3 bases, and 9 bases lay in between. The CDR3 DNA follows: TGTGCCAGCAGCTTAGGGAGGACTTACACCGGGGAGCTGTTTTTT. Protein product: CASSLGRTYTGELFF.

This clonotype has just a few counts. CDR3 sequence (DNA): TGTGCCAGCAGCCCCGGGCGGGGGGCGCGAAACGGGGAGCTGTTTTTT. Amino acids: CASSPGRGARNGELFF. The rearrangement uses TRBV7-3 and TRBJ2-2, with 8 nucleotides matching TRBD2. Germline CDR1 reads SGHTA; CDR2 reads FQGTGA. CDR3 length: 16 residues. Germline trimming cut 5 bases from V and 7 bases from J; bases unmatched to any gene: 12. The full variable domain, its missing parts supplied by reference TRBV7-3 and TRBJ2-2, is GAGVSQTPSNKVTEKGKYVELRCDPISGHTALYWYRQSLGQGPEFLIYFQGTGAADDSGLPNDRFFAVRPEGSVSTLKIQRTERGDSAVYLCASSPGRGARNGELFFGEGSRLTVL.

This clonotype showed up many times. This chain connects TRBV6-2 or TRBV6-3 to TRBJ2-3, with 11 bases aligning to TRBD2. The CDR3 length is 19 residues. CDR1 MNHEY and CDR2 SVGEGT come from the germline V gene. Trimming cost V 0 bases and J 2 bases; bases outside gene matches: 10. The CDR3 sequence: CASSYSPGTSGTFTDTQYF. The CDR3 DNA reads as TGTGCCAGCAGTTACTCGCCCGGGACTAGCGGAACCTTCACAGATACGCAGTATTTT.

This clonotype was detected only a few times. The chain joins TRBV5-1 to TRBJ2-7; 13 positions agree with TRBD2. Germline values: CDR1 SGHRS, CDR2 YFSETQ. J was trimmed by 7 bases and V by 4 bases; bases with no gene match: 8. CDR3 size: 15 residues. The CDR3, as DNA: TGCGCCAGCAGCGCAACTAGCGGGAGGGCCAGGGAGCAGTACTTC. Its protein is CASSATSGRAREQYF.

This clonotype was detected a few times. The CDR3 region has the DNA TGTGCCAGCAGTCGACAGGGGAGGTCCGGGGAGCTGTTTTTT. Translating gives CASSRQGRSGELFF. The genes are TRBV5-6 and TRBJ2-2; 8 bases match TRBD1. Trimming at V came to 5 bases and at J to 6 bases, leaving 6 bases not matched to a gene. The germline gives CDR1 SGHDT, CDR2 YYEEEE. The CDR3 sequence is 14 residues long.

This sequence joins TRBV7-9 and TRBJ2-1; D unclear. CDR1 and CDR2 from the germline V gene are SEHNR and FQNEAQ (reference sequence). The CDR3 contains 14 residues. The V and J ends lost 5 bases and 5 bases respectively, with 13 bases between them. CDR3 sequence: CASSDSGINNEQFF. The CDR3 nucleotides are TGTGCCAGCAGCGATAGTGGGATCAACAATGAGCAGTTCTTC.

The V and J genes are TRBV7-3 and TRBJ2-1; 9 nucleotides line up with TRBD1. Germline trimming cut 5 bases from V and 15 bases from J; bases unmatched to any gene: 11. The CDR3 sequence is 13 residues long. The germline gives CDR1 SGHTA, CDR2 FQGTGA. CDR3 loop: CASSHTRDRDLFF. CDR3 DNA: TGTGCCAGCAGCCACACCCGGGACAGGGATCTGTTCTTC.

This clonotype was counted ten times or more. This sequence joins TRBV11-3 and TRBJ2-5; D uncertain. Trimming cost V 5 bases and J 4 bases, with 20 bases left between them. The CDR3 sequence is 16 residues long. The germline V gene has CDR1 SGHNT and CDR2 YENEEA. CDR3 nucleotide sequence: TGTGCCAGCAGCCATAGAGTGGATTCCAGTATAGAGACCCAGTACTTC. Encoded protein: CASSHRVDSSIETQYF.